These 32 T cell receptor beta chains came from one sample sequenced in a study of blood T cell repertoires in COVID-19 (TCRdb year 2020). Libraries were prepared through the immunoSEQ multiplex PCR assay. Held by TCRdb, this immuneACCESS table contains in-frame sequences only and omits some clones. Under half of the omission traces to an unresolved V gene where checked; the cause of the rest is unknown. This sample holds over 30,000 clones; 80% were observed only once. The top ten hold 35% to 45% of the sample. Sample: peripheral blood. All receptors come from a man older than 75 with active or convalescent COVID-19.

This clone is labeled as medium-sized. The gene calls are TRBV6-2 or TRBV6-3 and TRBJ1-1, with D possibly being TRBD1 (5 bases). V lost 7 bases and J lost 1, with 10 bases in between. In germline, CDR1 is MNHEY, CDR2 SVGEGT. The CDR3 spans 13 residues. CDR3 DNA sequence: TGTGCCAGCAACCCTCAGGGGAACACTGAAGCTTTCTTT. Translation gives CASNPQGNTEAFF.

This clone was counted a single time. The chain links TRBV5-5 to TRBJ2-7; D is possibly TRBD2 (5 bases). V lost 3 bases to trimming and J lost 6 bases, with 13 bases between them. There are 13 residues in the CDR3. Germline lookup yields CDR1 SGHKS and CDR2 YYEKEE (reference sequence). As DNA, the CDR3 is TGTGCCAGCAGCTCTAGCCTTCCCGGCGAGCAGTACTTC. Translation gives CASSSSLPGEQYF. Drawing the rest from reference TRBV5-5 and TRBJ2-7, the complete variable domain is DAGVTQSPTHLIKTRGQQVTLRCSPISGHKSVSWYQQVLGQGPQFIFQYYEKEERGRGNFPDRFSARQFPNYSSELNVNALLLGDSALYLCASSSSLPGEQYFGPGTRLTVT.

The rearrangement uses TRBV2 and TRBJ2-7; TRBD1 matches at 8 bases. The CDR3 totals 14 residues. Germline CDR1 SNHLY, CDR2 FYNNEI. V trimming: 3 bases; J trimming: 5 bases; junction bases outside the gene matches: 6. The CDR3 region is CASSDRGLLDEQYF. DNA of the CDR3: TGTGCCAGCAGTGACAGGGGGCTTCTAGACGAGCAGTACTTC.

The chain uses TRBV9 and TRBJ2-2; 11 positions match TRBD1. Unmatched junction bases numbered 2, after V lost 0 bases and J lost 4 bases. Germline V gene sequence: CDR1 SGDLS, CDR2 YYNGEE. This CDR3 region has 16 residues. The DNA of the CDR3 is TGTGCCAGCAGCGTAGGGGGACAGGGGGTCACCGGGGAGCTGTTTTTT. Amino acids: CASSVGGQGVTGELFF.

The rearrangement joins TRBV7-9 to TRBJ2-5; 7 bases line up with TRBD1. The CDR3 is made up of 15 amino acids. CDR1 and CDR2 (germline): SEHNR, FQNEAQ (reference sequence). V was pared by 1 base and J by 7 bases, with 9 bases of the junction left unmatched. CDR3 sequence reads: CASSLVGTAALTQYF. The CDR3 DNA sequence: TGTGCCAGCAGCTTAGTTGGGACAGCCGCCCTGACCCAGTACTTC.

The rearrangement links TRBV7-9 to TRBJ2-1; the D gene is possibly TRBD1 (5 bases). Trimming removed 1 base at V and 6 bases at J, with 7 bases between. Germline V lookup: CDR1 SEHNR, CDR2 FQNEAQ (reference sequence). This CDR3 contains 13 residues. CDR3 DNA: TGTGCCAGCAGCTTAGGGGGCCTCAATGAGCAGTTCTTC. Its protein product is CASSLGGLNEQFF.

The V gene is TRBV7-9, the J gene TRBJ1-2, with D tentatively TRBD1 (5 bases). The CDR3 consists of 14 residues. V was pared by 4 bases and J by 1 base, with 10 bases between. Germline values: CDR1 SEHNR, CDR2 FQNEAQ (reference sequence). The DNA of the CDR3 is TGTGCCAGCAGCTCCCGTGACAGTAACTATGGCTACACCTTC. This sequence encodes CASSSRDSNYGYTF.

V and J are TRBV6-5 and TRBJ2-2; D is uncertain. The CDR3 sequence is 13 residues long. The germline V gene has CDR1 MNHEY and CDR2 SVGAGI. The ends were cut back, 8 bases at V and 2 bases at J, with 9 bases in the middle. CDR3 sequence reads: CASLNRNTGELFF. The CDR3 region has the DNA TGTGCCAGCTTGAACAGAAACACCGGGGAGCTGTTTTTT.

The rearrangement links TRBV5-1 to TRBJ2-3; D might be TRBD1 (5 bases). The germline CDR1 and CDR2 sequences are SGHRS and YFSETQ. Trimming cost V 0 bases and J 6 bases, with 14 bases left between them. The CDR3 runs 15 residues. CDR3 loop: CASSLEGLRGDTQYF. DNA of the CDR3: TGCGCCAGCAGCTTGGAGGGGCTAAGAGGTGATACGCAGTATTTT.

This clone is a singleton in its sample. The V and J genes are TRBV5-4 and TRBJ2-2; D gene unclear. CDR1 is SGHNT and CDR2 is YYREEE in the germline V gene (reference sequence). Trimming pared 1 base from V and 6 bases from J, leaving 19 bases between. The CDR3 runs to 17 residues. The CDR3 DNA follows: TGTGCCAGCAGCTTGTCCCACGGAGCGTTCCGTGCCGGGGAGCTGTTTTTT. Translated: CASSLSHGAFRAGELFF.

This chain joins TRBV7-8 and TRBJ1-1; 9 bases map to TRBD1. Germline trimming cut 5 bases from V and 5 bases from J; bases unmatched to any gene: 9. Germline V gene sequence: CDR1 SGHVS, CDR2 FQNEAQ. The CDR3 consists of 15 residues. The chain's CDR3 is CASSTYRGQGTEAFF. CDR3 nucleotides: TGTGCCAGCAGCACTTACAGGGGGCAGGGGACTGAAGCTTTCTTT.

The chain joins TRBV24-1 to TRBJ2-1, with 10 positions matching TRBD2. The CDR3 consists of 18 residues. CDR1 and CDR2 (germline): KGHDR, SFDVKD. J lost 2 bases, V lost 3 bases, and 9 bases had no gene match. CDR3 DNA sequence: TGTGCCACCAGTGATAGTAGGACTAGCGGACTTACCTACAATGAGCAGTTCTTC. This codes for CATSDSRTSGLTYNEQFF.

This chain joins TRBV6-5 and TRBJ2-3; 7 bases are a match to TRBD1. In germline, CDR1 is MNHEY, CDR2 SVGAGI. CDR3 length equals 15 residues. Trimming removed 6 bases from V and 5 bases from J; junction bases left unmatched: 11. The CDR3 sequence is CASRPYRGDGDTQYF. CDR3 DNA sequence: TGTGCCAGCAGACCATACAGGGGAGACGGAGATACGCAGTATTTT.

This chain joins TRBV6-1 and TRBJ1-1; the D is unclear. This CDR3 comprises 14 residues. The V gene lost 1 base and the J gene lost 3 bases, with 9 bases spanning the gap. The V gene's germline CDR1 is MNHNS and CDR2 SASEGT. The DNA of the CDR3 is TGTGCCAGCAGTGAAGTAGCAACGTACACTGAAGCTTTCTTT. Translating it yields CASSEVATYTEAFF.

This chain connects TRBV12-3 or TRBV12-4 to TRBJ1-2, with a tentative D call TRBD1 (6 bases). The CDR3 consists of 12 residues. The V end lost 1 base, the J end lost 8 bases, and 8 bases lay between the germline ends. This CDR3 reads CASSLDRDGYTF. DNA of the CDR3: TGTGCCAGCAGTTTAGACAGGGACGGCTACACCTTC.

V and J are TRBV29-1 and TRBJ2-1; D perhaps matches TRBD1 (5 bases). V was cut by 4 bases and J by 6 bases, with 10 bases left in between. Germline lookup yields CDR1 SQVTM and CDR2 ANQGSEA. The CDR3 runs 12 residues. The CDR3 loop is CSVVRALNEQFF. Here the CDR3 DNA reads TGCAGCGTTGTCAGGGCCCTCAATGAGCAGTTCTTC.

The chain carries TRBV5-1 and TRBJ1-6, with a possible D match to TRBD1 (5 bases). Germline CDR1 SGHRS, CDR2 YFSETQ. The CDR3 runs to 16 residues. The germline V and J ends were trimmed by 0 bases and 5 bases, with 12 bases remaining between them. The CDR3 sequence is CASSLAGDSNNSPLHF. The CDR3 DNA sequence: TGCGCCAGCAGCTTGGCCGGTGACAGCAATAATTCACCCCTCCACTTT.

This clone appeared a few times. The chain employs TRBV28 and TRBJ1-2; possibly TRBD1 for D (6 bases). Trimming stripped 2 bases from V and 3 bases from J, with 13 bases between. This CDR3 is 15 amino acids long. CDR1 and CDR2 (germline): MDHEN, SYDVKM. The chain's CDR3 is CASSLVGGLHYGYTF. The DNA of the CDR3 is TGTGCCAGCAGTTTAGTGGGGGGGCTTCACTATGGCTACACCTTC.

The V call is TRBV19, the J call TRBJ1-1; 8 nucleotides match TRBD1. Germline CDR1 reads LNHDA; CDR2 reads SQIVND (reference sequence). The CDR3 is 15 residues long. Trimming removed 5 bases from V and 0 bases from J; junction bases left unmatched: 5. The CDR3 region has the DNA TGTGCCAGTAGTGGGGACAGGAGAATGAACACTGAAGCTTTCTTT. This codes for CASSGDRRMNTEAFF.

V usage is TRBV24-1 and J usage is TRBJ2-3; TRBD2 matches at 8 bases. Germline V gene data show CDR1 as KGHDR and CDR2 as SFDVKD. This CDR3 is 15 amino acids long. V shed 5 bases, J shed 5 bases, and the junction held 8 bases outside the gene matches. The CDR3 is CATSGSGSDLDTQYF. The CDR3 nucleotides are TGTGCCACCAGTGGAAGCGGGAGCGATTTAGATACGCAGTATTTT.

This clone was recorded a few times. Here the CDR3 reads CAIRGRGAYTDTQYF. The CDR3 DNA is TGTGCCATCCGAGGGAGGGGGGCCTACACAGATACGCAGTATTTT. This chain links TRBV2 with TRBJ2-3; TRBD2 is a possible D gene (7 bases). Trimming left V 10 bases short and J 2 bases short, with 19 bases between. The CDR3 length is 15 residues. Germline loops: CDR1 SNHLY, CDR2 FYNNEI.

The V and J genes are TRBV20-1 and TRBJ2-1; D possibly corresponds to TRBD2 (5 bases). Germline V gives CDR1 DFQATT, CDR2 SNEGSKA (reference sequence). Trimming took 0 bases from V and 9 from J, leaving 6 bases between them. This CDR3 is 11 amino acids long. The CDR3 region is CSARERVEQFF. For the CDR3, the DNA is TGCAGTGCTAGAGAGCGGGTTGAGCAGTTCTTC.

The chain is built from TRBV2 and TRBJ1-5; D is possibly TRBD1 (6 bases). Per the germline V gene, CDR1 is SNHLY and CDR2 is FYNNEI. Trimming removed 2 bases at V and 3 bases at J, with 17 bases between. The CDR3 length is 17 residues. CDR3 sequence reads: CASSEFIVGTPNQPQHF. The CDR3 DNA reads TGTGCCAGCAGTGAATTTATTGTTGGGACACCCAATCAGCCCCAGCATTTT.

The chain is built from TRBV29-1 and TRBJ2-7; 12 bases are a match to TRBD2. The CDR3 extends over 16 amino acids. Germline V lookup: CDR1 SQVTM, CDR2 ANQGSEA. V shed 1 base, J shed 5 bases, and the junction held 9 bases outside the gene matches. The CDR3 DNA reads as TGCAGCGTTGAAGGTCTGCCTAGCGGGGGGGGTGACGAGCAGTACTTC. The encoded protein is CSVEGLPSGGGDEQYF.

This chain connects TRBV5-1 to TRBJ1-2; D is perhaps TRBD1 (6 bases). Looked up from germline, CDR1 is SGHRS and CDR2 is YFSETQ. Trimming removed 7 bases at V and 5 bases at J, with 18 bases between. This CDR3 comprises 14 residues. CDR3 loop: CASRPLGASYGYTF. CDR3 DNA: TGCGCCAGCCGTCCGTTGGGGGCAAGTTATGGCTACACCTTC.

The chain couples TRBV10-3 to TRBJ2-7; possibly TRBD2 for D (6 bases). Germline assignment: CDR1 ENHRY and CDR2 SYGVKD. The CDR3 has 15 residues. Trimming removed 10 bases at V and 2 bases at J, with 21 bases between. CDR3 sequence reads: CASQPGPGGTYEQYF. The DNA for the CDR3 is TGTGCCAGCCAACCCGGCCCCGGCGGGACCTACGAGCAGTACTTC.

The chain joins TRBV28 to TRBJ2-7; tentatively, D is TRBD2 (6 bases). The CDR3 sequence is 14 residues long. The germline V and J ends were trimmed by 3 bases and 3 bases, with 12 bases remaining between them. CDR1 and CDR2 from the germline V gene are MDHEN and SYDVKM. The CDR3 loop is CASSLMAGFYEQYF. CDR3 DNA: TGTGCCAGCAGTTTGATGGCGGGATTCTACGAGCAGTACTTC.

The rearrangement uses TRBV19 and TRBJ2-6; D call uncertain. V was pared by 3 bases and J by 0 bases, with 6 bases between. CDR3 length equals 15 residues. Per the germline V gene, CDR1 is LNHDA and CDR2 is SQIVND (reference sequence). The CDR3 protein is CASSITYSGANVLTF. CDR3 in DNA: TGTGCCAGTAGTATCACCTACTCTGGGGCCAACGTCCTGACTTTC.

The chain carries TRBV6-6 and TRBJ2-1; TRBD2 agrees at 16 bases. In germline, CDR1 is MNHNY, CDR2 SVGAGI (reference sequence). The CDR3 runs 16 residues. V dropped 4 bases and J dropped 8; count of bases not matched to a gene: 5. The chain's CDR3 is CASSSLGTSGGDEQFF. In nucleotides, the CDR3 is TGTGCCAGCAGTTCCCTTGGGACTAGCGGGGGGGATGAGCAGTTCTTC.

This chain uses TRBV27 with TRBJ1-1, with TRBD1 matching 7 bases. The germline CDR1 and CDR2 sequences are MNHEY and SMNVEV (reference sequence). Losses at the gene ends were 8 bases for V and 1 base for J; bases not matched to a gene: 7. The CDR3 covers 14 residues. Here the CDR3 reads CASGPGQQNTEAFF. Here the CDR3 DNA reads TGTGCCAGCGGACCGGGACAGCAGAACACTGAAGCTTTCTTT.

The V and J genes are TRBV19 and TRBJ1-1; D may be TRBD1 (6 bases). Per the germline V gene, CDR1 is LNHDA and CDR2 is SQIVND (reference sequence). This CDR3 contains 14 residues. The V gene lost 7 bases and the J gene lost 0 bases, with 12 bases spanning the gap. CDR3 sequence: CASIDRTMNTEAFF. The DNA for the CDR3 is TGTGCCAGTATCGACAGGACCATGAACACTGAAGCTTTCTTT.

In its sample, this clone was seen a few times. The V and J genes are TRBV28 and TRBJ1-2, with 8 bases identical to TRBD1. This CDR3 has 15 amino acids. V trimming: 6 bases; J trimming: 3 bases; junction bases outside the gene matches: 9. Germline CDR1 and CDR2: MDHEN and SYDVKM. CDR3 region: CASSPWTGMDYGYTF. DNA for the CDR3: TGTGCCAGCAGCCCCTGGACAGGGATGGACTATGGCTACACCTTC.